Sequencing of this T cell receptor beta chain was carried out in a study of T cell responses to AZD1222 COVID-19 vaccine. Data came from immunoSEQ multiplex PCR; TCRdb stores just in-frame clones and leaves some out. The sample consists of about 100,000 clones, around 90% of them appearing once. Germline V gene lookup returns CDR1 MNHEY and CDR2 SMNVEV (reference sequence). Trimming pared 5 bases from V and 9 bases from J, leaving 13 bases between. This CDR3 comprises 13 residues. The origin of this receptor is an adult in good health. Sequencing used peripheral blood, obtained on day 0 of AZD1222 vaccination. V usage is TRBV27 and J usage is TRBJ2-2; D possibly corresponds to TRBD2 (6 bases). Written as DNA, the CDR3 is TGTGCCAGCAGTATGACTAGTCGGCGGGAGCTGTTTTTT. As protein: CASSMTSRRELFF.